This entry lists 18 T cell receptor beta chains sequenced from one sample in a study of shared clonotypes between healthy human individuals. Clones were read by immunoSEQ multiplex PCR, and TCRdb kept only the in-frame ones, dropping some. Among roughly 700,000 clones listed, around 91% were seen once. The sequenced sample was memory CD8+ T cells from PBMCs. Subset in this sample: CD45RO+ cells pooled with CCR7-negative TemRA cells. Receptors originate from a man aged 18 to 29 in good health. Some clones in this sample may be carry-over from other donors' samples.

V is TRBV7-9 and J is TRBJ2-1; 13 bases agree with TRBD2. Germline lookup yields CDR1 SEHNR and CDR2 FQNEAQ (reference sequence). Unmatched junction bases numbered 3, after V lost 2 bases and J lost 8 bases. CDR3 length: 15 residues. CDR3 bases: TGTGCCAGCAGCTTATGGACTAGCGGGAGCCATGAGCAGTTCTTC. As protein: CASSLWTSGSHEQFF. Drawing the rest from reference TRBV7-9 and TRBJ2-1, the complete variable domain is DTGVSQNPRHKITKRGQNVTFRCDPISEHNRLYWYRQTLGQGPEFLTYFQNEAQLEKSRLLSDRFSAERPKGSFSTLEIQRTEQGDSAMYLCASSLWTSGSHEQFFGPGTRLTVL.

V is TRBV27 and J is TRBJ1-1; 8 bases line up with TRBD1. This CDR3 is 14 amino acids long. Losses at the gene ends were 0 bases for V and 7 bases for J; bases not matched to a gene: 4. The germline V gene encodes CDR1 MNHEY and CDR2 SMNVEV (reference sequence). The CDR3 DNA sequence: TGTGCCAGCAGTTTATCTTCGGGACAGGATGAAGCTTTCTTT. It specifies CASSLSSGQDEAFF.

This chain uses TRBV15 with TRBJ2-1, with D perhaps matching TRBD2 (5 bases). Germline CDR1 is LNHNV and CDR2 is YYDKDF (reference sequence). V shed 9 bases and J shed 5 bases, with 20 bases lying between them. This CDR3 is built from 15 residues. The CDR3: CATTESGLSHNEQFF. CDR3 DNA: TGTGCCACGACCGAGAGCGGCCTTAGCCACAATGAGCAGTTCTTC.

A remark on this clone: This probably arose from a read error, given a far larger clone one base away. The chain is built from TRBV4-3 and TRBJ1-5; D is perhaps TRBD1 (5 bases). CDR3 length equals 21 residues. The germline CDR1 and CDR2 sequences are LGHNA and YSLEER. The DNA for the CDR3 is TGCACCAGCAGCCAAGGCAGGGAGCAGTCACGGGCCAGGCCCAAGAGACAGCCCCAGCATTTT. Amino acids: CTSSQGREQSRARPKRQPQHF.

The chain couples TRBV27 to TRBJ2-3, with 7 bases matching TRBD2. V lost 8 bases, J lost 0 bases, and 14 bases stayed unmatched. The CDR3 is made up of 17 amino acids. Germline V gene sequence: CDR1 MNHEY, CDR2 SMNVEV (reference sequence). In DNA form, the CDR3 reads TGTGCCAGCGGCACAATCAGTAGGGAGGGAAGCACAGATACGCAGTATTTT. This codes for CASGTISREGSTDTQYF.

The chain uses TRBV7-9 and TRBJ2-7; D unclear. This CDR3 contains 13 residues. CDR1 is SEHNR and CDR2 is FQNEAQ in the germline V gene (reference sequence). Trimming took 5 bases from V and 1 from J, leaving 9 bases between them. The CDR3 is CASSRGVSYEQYF. DNA for the CDR3: TGTGCCAGCAGCCGAGGTGTATCCTACGAGCAGTACTTC. The full variable domain, in which reference TRBV7-9 and TRBJ2-7 provide the parts outside the CDR3, is DTGVSQNPRHKITKRGQNVTFRCDPISEHNRLYWYRQTLGQGPEFLTYFQNEAQLEKSRLLSDRFSAERPKGSFSTLEIQRTEQGDSAMYLCASSRGVSYEQYFGPGTRLTVT.

The J gene is TRBJ2-1, the V gene TRBV29-1; D uncertain. CDR1 and CDR2 from the germline V gene are SQVTM and ANQGSEA. This CDR3 spans 12 amino acids. V lost 7 bases and J 3 bases, leaving 10 bases between the germline ends. CDR3: CSALTDYNEQFF. The CDR3 DNA is TGCAGCGCCTTGACTGACTACAATGAGCAGTTCTTC.

This clone was detected once. This rearrangement joins TRBV7-9 to TRBJ2-7; 11 bases are a match to TRBD2. Germline assignment: CDR1 SEHNR and CDR2 FQNEAQ (reference sequence). There are 15 residues in the CDR3. Trimming cost V 4 bases and J 4 bases; bases outside gene matches: 6. This chain's CDR3 is CASSYGTSGYYEQYF. CDR3 in DNA: TGTGCCAGCAGCTACGGGACTAGCGGATATTACGAGCAGTACTTC.

V usage is TRBV10-3 and J usage is TRBJ1-1; D not certain. V gave up 0 bases and J gave up 3 bases, with 17 bases separating them. Germline CDR1 is ENHRY and CDR2 is SYGVKD. The CDR3 covers 17 residues. The CDR3 nucleotides are TGTGCCATCAGTGAGTCTTGGCAGGTCGGGAGGGACACTGAAGCTTTCTTT. Translation: CAISESWQVGRDTEAFF.

Concerning this clone itself: Other nucleotide sequences from this sample produce the same CDR3. The CDR3 bases are TGTGCCAGCAGCTTGATAAGTCACGAGCAGTACTTC. It yields the protein CASSLISHEQYF. The chain uses TRBV11-2 and TRBJ2-7, with D unclear. The CDR3 extends over 12 amino acids. The V end lost 3 bases, the J end lost 5 bases, and 8 bases lay between the germline ends. Germline CDR1 SGHAT, CDR2 FQNNGV.

This chain connects TRBV19 to TRBJ2-7; D is possibly TRBD1 (5 bases). V lost 4 bases and J lost 2, with 15 bases in between. In germline, CDR1 is LNHDA, CDR2 SQIVND (reference sequence). CDR3 size: 15 residues. The CDR3 DNA reads TGTGCCAGTAGTAGCTCATGGCAGGGTCCCTACGAGCAGTACTTC. It specifies CASSSSWQGPYEQYF.

Only one count was recorded for this clone. The chain has TRBV7-8 and TRBJ2-3; tentative D call: TRBD2 (5 bases). The CDR3 runs 20 residues. Trimming stripped 5 bases from V and 5 bases from J, with 32 bases between. CDR1 and CDR2 (germline): SGHVS, FQNEAQ. The CDR3 is CASSRPTYEGFGRYEDTQYF. For the CDR3, the DNA is TGTGCCAGCAGCCGCCCGACCTATGAGGGCTTCGGGCGGTATGAAGATACGCAGTATTTT.

The V gene is TRBV7-8, the J gene TRBJ2-5, with D perhaps TRBD1 (5 bases). The germline V and J ends were trimmed by 1 base and 0 bases, with 18 bases remaining between them. Germline assignment: CDR1 SGHVS and CDR2 FQNEAQ. This CDR3 comprises 18 residues. Here the CDR3 DNA reads TGTGCCAGCAGCTTAGGAAAGACAGAGCTTTTGTACCAAGAGACCCAGTACTTC. This sequence encodes CASSLGKTELLYQETQYF.

The V call is TRBV5-1, the J call TRBJ2-7; 8 positions agree with TRBD1. Germline V gives CDR1 SGHRS, CDR2 YFSETQ. V gave up 5 bases and J gave up 3 bases; unmatched junction bases: 10. CDR3 size: 15 residues. The CDR3 spells CASRTGTGAVYEQYF. CDR3 DNA sequence: TGCGCCAGCAGGACCGGGACAGGAGCTGTCTACGAGCAGTACTTC.

V is TRBV27 and J is TRBJ2-3; 8 nucleotides agree with TRBD2. In germline, CDR1 is MNHEY, CDR2 SMNVEV (reference sequence). The CDR3 spans 19 residues. With V trimmed by 0 bases and J by 0 bases, 11 bases remained unmatched. The CDR3 bases are TGTGCCAGCAGTTTATCTGGCAGGGCGGGACTAGATAGCACAGATACGCAGTATTTT. Protein: CASSLSGRAGLDSTDTQYF.

The chain employs TRBV7-9 and TRBJ2-2; possible D gene TRBD1, 6 bases. V was shortened by 6 bases and J by 3 bases, with 26 bases between the two germline ends. The CDR3 contains 19 residues. Looked up from germline, CDR1 is SEHNR and CDR2 is FQNEAQ (reference sequence). CDR3 sequence (DNA): TGTGCCAGCAGGAATAATTTCAGGGGTAACAAAAAAGACACCGGGGAGCTGTTTTTT. It is translated as CASRNNFRGNKKDTGELFF.

V is TRBV27 and J is TRBJ1-1; no clear D gene. The CDR3 totals 12 residues. Germline V CDR1 and CDR2: MNHEY, SMNVEV (reference sequence). The V end lost 1 base, the J end lost 8 bases, and 8 bases lay between the germline ends. The chain's CDR3 is CASSLFGEEAFF. CDR3 DNA: TGTGCCAGCAGTTTATTTGGGGAGGAAGCTTTCTTT.

V and J are TRBV6-6 and TRBJ1-1, with D perhaps matching TRBD1 (6 bases). The V gene's germline CDR1 is MNHNY and CDR2 SVGAGI (reference sequence). The CDR3 extends over 15 amino acids. Trimming took 6 bases from V and 2 from J, leaving 16 bases between them. CDR3 in amino acids: CASSSGTSLNTEAFF. CDR3 nucleotides: TGTGCCAGCAGCTCCGGGACAAGCTTAAACACTGAAGCTTTCTTT.